This entry concerns a single T cell receptor beta chain. The specificity of this receptor is unknown. The sample holds no much larger clone one base away, and base qualities are not on file. In Seattle, one collaborating source enrolled patients while the infection was active and tracked those patients longitudinally over the course of disease. The collaborating institutions used their own protocols to collect whole blood in K2EDTA tubes. For TCRbeta analysis, collaborator samples were shipped as frozen whole blood, as isolated PBMCs, or as DNA extracted from either sample type. The data were obtained in a study of blood T cell repertoires in COVID-19 (dated by TCRdb to the early 2020s). Regarding the study in general: Samples from collaborators originated in the United States, Italy and Spain and spanned both the acute and convalescent phases of COVID-19. The prospective study material was composed of cDNA or gDNA derived from T cells, B-cell-depleted T cells, or PBMCs. The dataset comprised deeply sampled blood TCRbeta repertoires from subjects exposed to, actively infected with, or recovered from COVID-19. The repertoires were made available in a free public database intended to serve as a resource for research on the immune response to SARS-CoV-2. The samples were drawn from two sources: the first 160 participants of the ongoing ImmuneRACE study, and 1,200 or so subjects contributed by 6 global collaborators. Nearly every sample came with metadata listing a de-identified subject ID, COVID-19 status, age in years and sex. Where available, HLA class I and class II types were obtained from metadata supplied by the sample provider rather than from assay-based typing. Study-wide conclusions, independent of this receptor: Clinical and demographic metadata were provided uncurated, with the amount varying by source and participant.

Compared with germline, V lacks 1 base and J lacks 8 bases; bases without a gene match: 3. Sequences LGHNA (CDR1) and YSLEER (CDR2) are obtained from the germline V gene. From its cysteine to its phenylalanine, the CDR3 spans 14 amino acids. This entry keeps only the CDR3 DNA: 42 bases, framed from base 1. TCRbeta CDR3 regions were amplified from genomic DNA using the immunoSEQ Assay, a bias-controlled multiplex PCR. In the source study's methods: Within the assay, amplification of reference gene primers was used to estimate how many nucleated cells each sample contained. To quantify the absolute abundance of each unique TCRbeta CDR3 rearrangement, sequence reads were collapsed and filtered. For each sample, productive Simpson clonality was calculated by taking the square root of Simpson's diversity index across productive rearrangements. TCRdb retrieved this table from immuneACCESS and kept in-frame rearrangements only. Not all clones are present; in checked studies, unresolved V genes account for under half, and no reason is known for the remainder. For V, J and clone size, that table is used; D and trimming come from the DNA. Counted in this sample were some 150,000 clones; 70% to 85% of them appeared once. 0.6% to 0.65% of the sample comes from the top ten.

Sequenced input: peripheral blood. The chain employs TRBV4-3 and TRBJ1-3; 9 nucleotides in the junction match TRBD1. The source is a man between 60 and 75 years old with COVID-19, enrolled during active disease. The CDR3 is CASSQAQGADTIYF. The DNA is as follows: TGCGCCAGCAGCCAAGCACAGGGGGCGGACACCATATATTTT.